This T cell receptor beta chain was captured in a study of cytomegalovirus exposure and HLA in healthy donors (TCRdb year 2017). Concerning the study at large: An earlier analysis of under 600 of the donors reported more than 250 Gb of sequence data and around 120 million unique TCR beta sequences from some 180 million T cells. Around 330 gigabases of sequencing data and about 92 million unique TCR sequences made up an early release that covered some 640 HLA-typed donors. Among the roughly 380 genotyped donors, about 85% belonged to the genetic ancestry cluster associated with self-reported Caucasian donors. The aim of the study was to test whether cataloging public T cell receptors could identify signatures of past pathogen exposure. Using immunosequencing, the study profiled T cell repertoires from 666 subjects and related those repertoires to cytomegalovirus serostatus. A separate validation cohort of over 95 different subjects was used in addition to the 666-subject first cohort. To predict cytomegalovirus infection status, the study combined high-throughput TCR immunosequencing, statistical association of individual TCRs with disease status, and machine learning. In a later analysis, previously published TCR beta repertoires from 550 to 700 donors were re-analyzed and high-resolution HLA genotyping was added so that TCR occurrence patterns could be studied. In the later analysis, no new phenotypic data were used to find candidate immune exposures; instead, reliance was placed on TCR beta sequences and their occurrence across donors. An earlier analysis of several hundred of the donors applied high-throughput TCR beta sequencing to assess whether each TCR beta V gene segment acted as functional or pseudogenic. Donor age, sex, ethnicity and CMV serostatus were collected together with the repertoire data. In a later genetic analysis, genome-wide SNP genotypes for about 55% of the 666 donors were used, and that subset was treated as a discovery cohort. All discovery cohort repertoires had been generated using a single sequencing platform. Class I and class II HLA loci were covered by the typing at four-digit resolution. The number of typed donors differed by locus: roughly 620-640 for A, B, C, DRB1 and DQB1; 500 to 550 for DQA1; 606 for DPA1; and roughly 450 for DPB1. Roughly 5 DR-DQ haplotypes were treated as single units for association and clustering because of strong linkage in the cohort. Among roughly 400 genotyped donors of the cohort, an average of roughly 230,000 unique TCR beta nucleotide sequences was sequenced per donor, of which approximately 18% were non-productive. Summary of the overall study and its limitations: CMV serostatus was the only immune exposure information available for the cohort. Because the 87-base-pair reads could not distinguish some IMGT-functional V segments, including TRBV6-2 and TRBV6-3, those segments were excluded. When HLA alleles, especially DR and DQ, strongly co-occurred, attributing TCR associations to individual alleles was difficult. In vitro tests confirmed that a few of the cytomegalovirus-associated TCR beta chains recognize cytomegalovirus antigens. A cluster of highly shared sequence variants was judged likely to be a technical artifact of the sequencing pipeline. In this cohort, only TCR beta chains were sequenced, and detectable features were limited by the absence of alpha or paired-chain data. According to a later analysis, TCR association rates differed among HLA loci, with DRB1 alleles showing the most associated TCRs and HLA-C alleles showing the fewest. The study gave a list of roughly 150 TCR beta chains associated with cytomegalovirus. In a later analysis, HLA-associated TCR beta chains showed more clonal expansion and lower generation probabilities than non-associated chains that were equally common. About 17 rarely observed V segments, including chromosome 9 orphons, were excluded from the earlier analysis of approximately 500 of the donors because counts were too low. In both the original and validation cohorts, the classifier was reported to diagnose cytomegalovirus status with high specificity and sensitivity. A further reported finding was that TCR beta sequences accurately predicted the HLA-A and HLA-B alleles for most subjects in the first cohort. A later analysis reported that several top co-occurrence clusters appeared linked to parvovirus B19, influenza, CMV and Epstein-Barr virus. Most TCR sequences were observed very rarely across donors, whereas some public TCRs were present in many individuals. In a later genetic analysis, fewer N-insertions in productive TCRs were reported among donors in an Asian-associated ancestry cluster than the roughly 640-donor mean. A later analysis found that most CMV-associated TCR beta chains appeared HLA-restricted, with HLA associations seemingly driven largely by CMV exposure. Broadly in line with IMGT annotations, most TCR beta V segments showed up in productive rearrangements about 90% or about 30% of the time in an earlier analysis of 450 to 600 of the donors. The presence/absence analyses assumed that sequencing depth was roughly uniform across donors, and that assumption may not be true. An association between a missense DCLRE1C variant and V-gene and J-gene trimming of TCR beta chains was found in a later genetic analysis and replicated in an independent cohort. The authors suggested that the approach could potentially be extended to other disease states and immunological phenotypes. Linkage disequilibrium might explain the correlated functional status among segregating V segments, but an unknown experimental factor could not be ruled out. Because HLA typing was missing for some donors at each locus, association tests included only the typed subset. Specific HLA alleles were associated with about 17,000 TCR beta sequences at a false discovery rate of 0.05 in a later analysis.

V loses 4 bases at its end and J loses 0 bases; junction bases beyond the gene matches: 6. The germline V gene sets CDR1 to SGHTA and CDR2 to FQGNSA. The CDR3 measures 16 amino acids from cysteine to phenylalanine. The CDR3 DNA has 48 bases and is translated from base 1. About this clone: Its antigen specificity is not known. No base quality values were provided; no much bigger clone lies one nucleotide off.

Receptor amplification or capture employed the immunoSEQ multiplex PCR assay. For the multiplex PCR, a mixture combining 60 forward primers for TCR Vbeta segments and 13 reverse primers for TCR Jbeta segments was used. Amplification of the CDR3 region of rearranged TCR beta genes was performed with a multiplex PCR assay on genomic DNA. On the Illumina HiSeq System, the amplified TCR beta libraries were sequenced as 87-base-pair reads. Concerning the study's data processing: A later analysis tallied around 87 million unique TCR beta chains across the 700 or so repertoires, and roughly 11 million of those chains were shared by two or more donors. Raw reads were error-corrected and collapsed into unique sequences with a nearest-neighbor algorithm that merged closely related sequences to remove PCR and sequencing errors. To assign V, D and J gene segments, CDR3 sequences were aligned to IMGT reference sequences. For a sequence to be retained, a match of at least six nucleotides to both a V gene segment and a J gene segment was required. Rearrangements were classified as productive when the CDR3 lacked stop codons and remained in frame with V and J, and all other rearrangements were classified as non-productive. CDR3 was defined by IMGT convention, running from the second conserved V-encoded cysteine to the conserved J-encoded phenylalanine. The earlier analysis of roughly 590 of the donors excluded sequences that lacked an unambiguous match to a single V gene segment. An earlier analysis of a few hundred of the donors classified V segments as functional when productive rearrangements were above 56.7% and as segregating when the standard deviation between donors was above 5%. A statistical classification framework was built to diagnose cytomegalovirus status from the catalog of TCR beta chain sequences. In a later analysis, V and J genes were assigned by comparing TCR nucleotide sequences against IMGT/GENE-DB human TR gene sequences. A later analysis assigned CDR3 sequences and most-parsimonious VDJ recombination scenarios with the TCRdist pipeline. A later analysis defined each TCR beta chain by its CDR3 amino acid sequence plus V-gene family, and excluded reads lacking a unique V-gene family. To address suspected cross-contamination and a sequencing artifact, a later analysis removed a few hundred highly shared, low-generation-probability nucleotide sequences. In a later analysis, a clonal expansion index was calculated for each public chain from normalized within-repertoire ranks of inferred template counts. In a later analysis, generation probabilities were computed using a VDJ recombination model fitted to out-of-frame rearrangements, and the results were checked against IGoR. Hypergeometric tests were used in a later analysis to score TCR-TCR, TCR-HLA and TCR-CMV co-occurrence, with a repertoire-size bias correction applied to the TCR pairs. A later analysis estimated false discovery rates by permuting HLA or CMV assignments 20 times. In a later analysis, co-occurring TCRs were grouped using DBSCAN, with TCRdist sequence similarity added in when clustering inside HLA-allele-positive subsets. Repertoires with fewer than 30,000 or more than 120,000 public chains were left out of co-occurrence clustering, as were about 5 repertoires with anomalous nucleotide sharing. Not all clones reach the TCRdb copy of this immuneACCESS table, which keeps in-frame sequences only. Checked studies attribute under half of the gap to unresolved V genes and leave the rest unexplained. V and J calls and clone size follow that table, whereas D and trimming were derived from the DNA. The sample data list 85,000 to 100,000 clones, and about 80% of these were observed just once. The ten top clones hold less than 0.95% of the sample.

The cohort consisted of 666 healthy bone marrow donors. All cohort members were sampled while nominally healthy, although unrecorded immune exposures were likely present. The donor tested CMV seronegative, placing the donor among the roughly 400 seronegative members of the cohort. Each donor provided a peripheral blood sample, and peripheral blood mononuclear cells were used for TCR beta sequencing. The Qiagen DNeasy Blood Extraction Kit was used to extract genomic DNA from the blood cell samples. Sequenced material: PBMCs. This TCR was recovered from a woman aged 55-69 years in good health and CMV-seronegative. The receptor chain draws on TRBV7-2 and TRBJ1-3, with 7 bases aligning to TRBD1. At the DNA level, the sequence is TGTGCCAGCAGCTCCAGGACAGGACGCTCTGGAAACACCATATATTTT. Its translation is CASSSRTGRSGNTIYF. Reference TRBV7-2 and TRBJ1-3 genes cover what lies past the CDR3, so the full variable domain is GAGVSQSPSNKVTEKGKDVELRCDPISGHTALYWYRQSLGQGLEFLIYFQGNSAPDKSGLPSDRFSAERTGGSVSTLTIQRTQQEDSAVYLCASSSRTGRSGNTIYFGEGSWLTVV.